These 8 T cell receptor beta chains originate from one sample sequenced in a study of CD8+ T cells in alopecia areata. Sequencing templates came from extracted RNA that was reverse transcribed into cDNA. Using immunoSEQ multiplex PCR, the repertoire was profiled, and TCRdb retains in-frame clones only, with some absent. Of roughly 120,000 clones in the sample, approximately 58% were seen once. The source material was CD4+ T cells sorted from blood. The receptors were sampled from a human donor in good health.

Only a few counts were recorded for this clone. The chain couples TRBV7-9 to TRBJ1-4; D is uncertain. The CDR3 consists of 13 residues. The V and J ends lost 1 base and 4 bases respectively, with 4 bases between them. Germline V gene data show CDR1 as SEHNR and CDR2 as FQNEAQ (reference sequence). The CDR3 DNA follows: TGTGCCAGCAGCTTAGGGCTTAATGAAAAACTGTTTTTT. It translates to CASSLGLNEKLFF.

The table lists this clone with a few counts. The CDR3 sequence is CASSSPALSGGYTF. In nucleotides, the CDR3 is TGTGCCAGCAGCTCCCCGGCTCTCTCAGGTGGCTACACCTTC. The chain is built from TRBV6-5 and TRBJ1-2; unclear D gene. Germline CDR1 MNHEY, CDR2 SVGAGI. The V gene lost 6 bases and the J gene lost 7 bases, with 18 bases spanning the gap. CDR3 length: 14 amino acids.

Regarding this clone: This specimen includes other DNA sequences encoding the same CDR3. The chain couples TRBV7-2 to TRBJ2-3; tentatively, D is TRBD2 (7 bases). Germline values: CDR1 SGHTA, CDR2 FQGNSA. The CDR3 totals 14 residues. The V and J ends lost 3 bases and 4 bases respectively, with 11 bases between them. CDR3 protein: CASSFGGGADTQYF. CDR3 nucleotide sequence: TGTGCCAGCAGCTTTGGCGGGGGCGCAGATACGCAGTATTTT.

The chain links TRBV5-4 to TRBJ2-6, with 7 bases matching TRBD2. This CDR3 region has 16 residues. Germline V lookup: CDR1 SGHNT, CDR2 YYREEE (reference sequence). V was pared by 4 bases and J by 1 base, with 5 bases of the junction left unmatched. CDR3 nucleotide sequence: TGTGCCAGCAGCCCCAGGCGGGAGTCTGGGGCCAACGTCCTGACTTTC. Translation: CASSPRRESGANVLTF.

The genes are TRBV5-1 and TRBJ1-1; no clear D. Germline CDR1 reads SGHRS; CDR2 reads YFSETQ. V was cut by 0 bases and J by 6 bases, with 12 bases left in between. The CDR3 length is 14 residues. The CDR3 spells CASSLEGQASEAFF. Here the CDR3 DNA reads TGCGCCAGCAGCTTGGAGGGTCAGGCCTCTGAAGCTTTCTTT.

The chain carries TRBV2 and TRBJ2-7, with D possibly matching TRBD2 (5 bases). Germline CDR1 is SNHLY and CDR2 is FYNNEI. CDR3 size: 14 residues. Trimming cost V 7 bases and J 3 bases, with 16 bases left between them. The CDR3 spells CASKVGGLGYEQYF. The CDR3 DNA reads as TGTGCCAGCAAAGTCGGAGGCTTGGGCTACGAGCAGTACTTC.

A single count supports this clone. This chain links TRBV19 with TRBJ1-6; 7 positions match TRBD1. The CDR3 covers 15 residues. The germline V gene has CDR1 LNHDA and CDR2 SQIVND (reference sequence). V lost 7 bases to trimming and J lost 12 bases; unmatched junction nucleotides: 15. CDR3 loop: CASNTGTVFREPLHF. CDR3 nucleotide sequence: TGTGCCAGTAACACCGGGACAGTTTTTAGAGAACCCCTCCACTTT.

V gene TRBV30 combines with J gene TRBJ2-5; TRBD2 is a possible D gene (6 bases). CDR1 and CDR2 (germline): GTSNPN, SVGIG (reference sequence). V lost 3 bases and J 7 bases, leaving 21 bases between the germline ends. This CDR3 is 15 amino acids long. The CDR3 DNA is TGTGCCTGGAGCGGTGCCGGGGGTGCTGGGCTGACCCAGTACTTC. Translating gives CAWSGAGGAGLTQYF. The whole variable domain, filled in from reference TRBV30 and TRBJ2-5, reads SQTIHQWPATLVQPVGSPLSLECTVEGTSNPNLYWYRQAAGRGLQLLFYSVGIGQISSEVPQNLSASRPQDRQFILSSKKLLLSDSGFYLCAWSGAGGAGLTQYFGPGTRLLVL.